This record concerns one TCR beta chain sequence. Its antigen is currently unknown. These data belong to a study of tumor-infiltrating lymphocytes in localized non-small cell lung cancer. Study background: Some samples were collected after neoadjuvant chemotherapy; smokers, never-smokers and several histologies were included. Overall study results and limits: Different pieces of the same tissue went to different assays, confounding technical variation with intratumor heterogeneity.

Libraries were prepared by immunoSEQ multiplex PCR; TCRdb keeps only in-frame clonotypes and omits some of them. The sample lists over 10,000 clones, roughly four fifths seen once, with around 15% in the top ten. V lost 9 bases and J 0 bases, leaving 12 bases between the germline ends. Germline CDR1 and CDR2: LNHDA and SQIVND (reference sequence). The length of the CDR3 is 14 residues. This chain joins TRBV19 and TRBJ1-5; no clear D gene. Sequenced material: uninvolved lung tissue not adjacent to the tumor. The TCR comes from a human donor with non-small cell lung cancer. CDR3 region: CASLNFYSNQPQHF. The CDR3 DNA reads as TGTGCCAGCTTAAACTTCTATAGCAATCAGCCCCAGCATTTT.